This is a list of T cell receptor beta chains from one sample in a study of shared clonotypes between healthy human individuals. Measured with immunoSEQ multiplex PCR; TCRdb has only the in-frame clones, and not every one. In the table there are around 1,000,000 clones, about 80% of which are singletons. Material for sequencing was memory CD4+ T cells from PBMCs. These receptors were collected from a man aged 18 to 35 in good health. Some clones in this sample may be carry-over from other donors' samples. CDR3s include the opening cysteine and the closing phenylalanine or tryptophan. Fields, in order: V gene, J gene, CDR3 protein.

v_call: TRBV6-6; j_call: TRBJ2-7; cdr3_aa: CASSDPGQPFYEQYF
v_call: TRBV28; j_call: TRBJ1-2; cdr3_aa: CAGYYRVDGYTF
v_call: TRBV28; j_call: TRBJ1-1; cdr3_aa: CASSLGGSETEAFF
v_call: TRBV27; j_call: TRBJ2-1; cdr3_aa: CASSLWTSGINEQFF
v_call: TRBV28; j_call: TRBJ1-2; cdr3_aa: CASSPSTGYTVYGYTF
v_call: TRBV5-1; j_call: TRBJ2-1; cdr3_aa: CASSLEAGAIDEQFF
v_call: TRBV30; j_call: TRBJ1-1; cdr3_aa: CAWSLANTYTEAFF
v_call: TRBV7-2; j_call: TRBJ2-3; cdr3_aa: CASSLIPSGRWGDTQYF
v_call: TRBV30; j_call: TRBJ2-2; cdr3_aa: CAWRPFPNTGELFF
v_call: TRBV7-3; j_call: TRBJ2-3; cdr3_aa: CASSVGRTGASDTQYF
v_call: TRBV7-6; j_call: TRBJ2-3; cdr3_aa: CASSRRAGGTSTDTQYF
v_call: TRBV11-2; j_call: TRBJ2-1; cdr3_aa: CASSYTRPQGKRFF
v_call: TRBV7-6; j_call: TRBJ1-5; cdr3_aa: CASSSIQGQPQHF
v_call: TRBV5-1; j_call: TRBJ2-3; cdr3_aa: CASSFQTTDTQYF
v_call: TRBV7-9; j_call: TRBJ2-1; cdr3_aa: CASSLAGLADEQFF